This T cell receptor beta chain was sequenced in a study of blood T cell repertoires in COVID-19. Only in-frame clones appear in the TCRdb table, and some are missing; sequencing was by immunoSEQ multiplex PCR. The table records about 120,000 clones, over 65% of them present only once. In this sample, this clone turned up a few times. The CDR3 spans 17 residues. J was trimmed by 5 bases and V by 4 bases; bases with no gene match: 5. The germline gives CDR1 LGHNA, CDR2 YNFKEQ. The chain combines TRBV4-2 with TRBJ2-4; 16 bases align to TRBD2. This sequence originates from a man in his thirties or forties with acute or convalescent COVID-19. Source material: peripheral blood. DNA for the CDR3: TGTGCCAGCAGCCGGACTGGGACTAGCGGGGGGGAAAACATTCAGTACTTC. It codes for CASSRTGTSGGENIQYF.